The subject of this entry is one T cell receptor (beta chain). What antigen it recognizes has not been identified. Qualities for individual bases were not recorded, and no much larger clone is one base off. The junction shows trimming of 6 bases on V and 2 bases on J, and the gene matches do not reach 4 bases of it. CDR1 SNHLY and CDR2 FYNNEI were looked up in the germline V gene. There are 13 amino acids in the CDR3, from cysteine to phenylalanine inclusive. Of the read, only the CDR3 DNA is kept; its 39 bases are in frame from base 1. This record belongs to a study of shared T cell receptors in the human thymus (dated by TCRdb to 2020 to 2022). Describing the broader study: The study investigated the way shared, self-reactive T-cell receptor alpha chains are produced in the human thymus.

The library was made by the immunoSEQ multiplex PCR assay. This immuneACCESS table, as held by TCRdb, lists in-frame sequences with V and J called but not all clones. Of the missing ones, under half trace to an unresolved V gene in checked studies; the others have no known cause. The sample table records under 850,000 clones; more than 75% of these occur just once. The top ten constitute approximately 0.011% of the sample. The sample was also reused in another study, on human thymus T cells. From the second report: In Finland, the donors were immunologically healthy infants who were having open corrective cardiac surgery for congenital heart defects. The thymus tissue came from surgical resects taken out during corrective cardiac surgery. V and J gene segment usage appeared biased in both thymic and peripheral blood repertoires. According to the related research, thymic TCR repertoires were highly overlapping among unrelated individuals. The study described the TCR alpha and beta repertoires in about eight infant thymus samples and a handful of matching peripheral blood samples. The infant donors were roughly 7 to 244 days old, and the cohort included six males and a couple of females. Thymocytes were freed from the tissue by mechanical means and kept at -70 degrees C as pellets of 10-30 million cells. A QIAsymphony instrument was used to extract genomic DNA from frozen cell pellets. TCRB and TCRAD loci were amplified from a standardized quantity of quality-controlled genomic DNA using the immunoSEQ multiplex PCR assay. The amplicons spanned the V(D)J region and were long enough to cover the CDR3 and allow V and J genes to be identified. Amplicon sequencing was performed on an Illumina platform through the commercial immunoSEQ service. Primer bias and sequencing errors were corrected as previously described, and TCRAD and TCRB definitions were based on the IMGT database. immunoSEQ Analyzer 3.0 and VDJTools were used for repertoire analysis, which covered basic statistics, V/J segment usage, diversity estimates, rarefaction and pairwise overlap. To estimate diversity, the Chao1, ChaoE, Efron-Thisted, Shannon and inverse Simpson indices were applied, and diversity was also estimated on datasets down-sampled to the smallest sample. For repertoire overlap, CDR3 nucleotide sequence, V gene and J gene had to match strictly, and clustering was done by Jaccard-based multidimensional scaling. Thymus samples yielded on average around 810,000 unique TCRB clonotypes, compared with some 89,000 from blood samples.

The sample consisted of thymocytes. The receptor chain draws on TRBV2 and TRBJ2-7; 7 nucleotides in the junction match TRBD2. The receptor's source is a boy under two years old with a congenital heart defect. Donor details come from another sample of the same person, matched by shared clones. The nucleotide sequence is TGTGCCAGCAGAGACCTAGCGGCCTACGAGCAGTACTTC. The translation is CASRDLAAYEQYF.